This T cell receptor (beta chain) was recorded in a study of blood T cell repertoires in COVID-19. Across the whole study: Samples came from the United States, Italy and Spain, spanning acute and convalescent COVID-19. PBMCs, B-cell-depleted T cells, or T cells provided the cDNA or gDNA that made up the material.

Participants were aged roughly 18 to 89 years from roughly 25 US areas. J was trimmed by 10 bases and V by 0 bases; bases with no gene match: 5. The germline CDR1 and CDR2 sequences are SGHNT and YYREEE (reference sequence). The CDR3 runs 16 residues. In the study's own analysis: Scientists estimated how many nucleated cells there were by amplifying reference gene primers. The table came from immunoSEQ multiplex PCR; TCRdb's copy has only in-frame clones and leaves some out. The DNA gave D and trimming, while V, J and clone size come from that table. This sample yields more than 450,000 clones, of which about nine tenths are seen a single time; about 0.75% belongs to the top ten.

Material for sequencing was PBMCs or T cells enriched from blood (not recorded which). This rearrangement joins TRBV5-4 to TRBJ2-1; 15 nucleotides align to TRBD2. This sequence was found in a woman between 18 and 30 years old who had recovered from COVID-19. CDR3 sequence: CASSLAGLAGGREQFF. The DNA for the CDR3 is TGTGCCAGCAGCTTGGCTGGACTAGCGGGGGGGCGAGAGCAGTTCTTC.